The sequence of this T cell receptor (beta chain) was determined in a study of graft-versus-host responses after intestinal transplantation. In the study overall: The whole recipient group had anti-thymocyte globulin induction followed by tacrolimus and steroids for two to three years.

Around 200,000 CFSE-labeled responder cells were plated with around 200,000 irradiated, violet-dye-labeled stimulator cells. Germline CDR1 reads MNHEY; CDR2 reads SMNVEV (reference sequence). The CDR3 spans 13 residues. V gave up 0 bases and J gave up 7 bases; unmatched junction bases: 3. Measured with immunoSEQ multiplex PCR; TCRdb has only the in-frame clones, and not every one. This table has roughly 8,500 clones, 30% to 35% appearing once. The source material was alloreactive CD8+ T cells from a mixed lymphocyte reaction culture, sampled before transplantation. The subset is: CFSE-low proliferating T cells sorted from roughly 6-day pre-transplant mixed lymphocyte reaction (GvH or HvG direction). The rearrangement joins TRBV27 to TRBJ2-7; 7 bases are shared with TRBD2. The origin of this receptor is a human patient who was an organ donor for intestinal transplantation. CDR3 in amino acids: CASSLSGGIEQYF. The CDR3, as DNA: TGTGCCAGCAGTTTATCGGGGGGGATTGAGCAGTACTTC.